The entry below gives a single T cell receptor (beta chain) sequence along with its context. Diagnosis of hyperthyroidism was new in patients aged 18 to 65, and its duration was under 2 months. RNA transcripts provided the source from which TCR beta CDR3 regions were amplified. TCR CDR3 underwent first-round RT-PCR with the HTBI primer set. Each CDR3 protein gets one entry after TCRdb re-called the multiplex PCR reads with MiXCR. Here the sample spans fewer than 25,000 distinct CDR3 sequences, about half being singletons. The data were taken from a study of T cells in Graves' hyperthyroidism and ophthalmopathy. This clonotype originated in a middle-aged woman with Graves' hyperthyroidism that later progressed to Graves' ophthalmopathy. Sequencing was performed on blood.

CDR3 sequence reads: CATEGPSTDTQYF. The CDR3, as DNA: TGTGCCACCGAGGGCCCCTCAACAGATACGCAGTATTTT. The chain links TRBV2 to TRBJ2-3, with D perhaps matching TRBD2 (5 bases). Germline lookup yields CDR1 SNHLY and CDR2 FYNNEI. The CDR3 has 13 residues. V was trimmed by 10 bases and J by 3 bases, leaving 14 bases between them.